This TCR beta chain was recorded in a study of shared clonotypes between healthy human individuals. Findings and limits, study-wide: There were few donors, and this limited the genetic and exposure-history diversity represented. Donor clonotype sharing was expected to depend on sequencing depth. All-four-donor shared clonotypes had higher generation probabilities than non-shared clonotypes did.

Authors' methods: Junction-only sequences produced by ImmunoSEQ had no quality scores, so filtering differed. The repertoire was sequenced with immunoSEQ multiplex PCR; TCRdb's copy has only in-frame clones and lacks some. That table is the source of V, J and clone size, and D and trimming were worked out from the DNA. The sample lists around 1.6 million clones, 95% to 99% occurring once. Worth noting for this clone: Its antigen is not identified.

Sequencing was performed on naive CD4+ T cells sorted from blood. Noted subset: CD45RA+ positively selected. The sequence came from a man aged 25 to 45 in good health.

Written as DNA, the CDR3 is TGTGCCAGCAGTTTATTAGGACAACAGGTGAACACTGAAGCTTTCTTT. Translated: CASSLLGQQVNTEAFF. This chain connects TRBV27 to TRBJ1-1, with D possibly being TRBD1 (5 bases). Trimming pared 1 base from V and 0 bases from J, leaving 12 bases between. The CDR3 consists of 16 residues. Germline CDR1 reads MNHEY; CDR2 reads SMNVEV (reference sequence).